These T cell receptor beta chains were read from a single sample in a study of CD4 T cell repertoires in COVID-19. This table comes from immunoSEQ multiplex PCR, and its TCRdb copy is limited to in-frame clones, with some not included. The data show approximately 75,000 clones, 83% seen once. The sequenced sample was CD4+ T cells from peripheral blood, obtained after recovery from COVID-19. The receptors here all came from a human donor who had COVID-19. The CDR3 runs from the conserved cysteine through the conserved F or W. D genes are given only for firm matches. Rows give clone size only sometimes, using once, few, many, or a class for an expanded clone.

V: TRBV5-1
size: once
D: NA
J: TRBJ1-1
DNA: TGCGCCAGCAGCTTGGATACGGGGTTGAGGAACACTGAAGCTTTCTTT
CDR3: CASSLDTGLRNTEAFF

V: TRBV25-1
size: NA
D: NA
J: TRBJ1-5
DNA: TGTGCCAGCAGTGGGAGGGAAGGTCAGCCCCAGCATTTT
CDR3: CASSGREGQPQHF

V: TRBV11-3
size: NA
D: TRBD1
J: TRBJ2-7
DNA: TGTGCCAGCAGCTTAGATGGGGGACAGGGGTACGAGCAGTACTTC
CDR3: CASSLDGGQGYEQYF

V: TRBV19
size: once
D: NA
J: TRBJ1-4
DNA: TGTGCCAGTAGTACGCCGGGCGAGAACAAACTGTTTTTT
CDR3: CASSTPGENKLFF

V: TRBV20-1
size: NA
D: NA
J: TRBJ1-1
DNA: TGCAGTGCTAGTTCGGGCGCCGTCAGCACTGAAGCTTTCTTT
CDR3: CSASSGAVSTEAFF

V: TRBV5-6
size: once
D: NA
J: TRBJ2-2
DNA: TGTGCCAGCAGCTTGGCTACCGGGGAGCTGTTTTTT
CDR3: CASSLATGELFF

V: TRBV2
size: NA
D: NA
J: TRBJ1-2
DNA: TGTGCCAGCAGTGTGTCCCGGAAGGGGGAGCATGGCTACACCTTC
CDR3: CASSVSRKGEHGYTF

V: TRBV6-1
size: NA
D: NA
J: TRBJ2-3
DNA: TGTGCCAGCAGTGAAGCGGGGTTCGCAGGGTCGGATACGCAGTATTTT
CDR3: CASSEAGFAGSDTQYF

V: TRBV6-5
size: NA
D: NA
J: TRBJ1-1
DNA: TGTGCCAGCAGTTACGGGCAGGGGAGAAGCTCTGGAGCTTTCTTT
CDR3: CASSYGQGRSSGAFF

V: TRBV6-1
size: NA
D: NA
J: TRBJ2-7
DNA: TGTGCCAGCAGCGAAGTAGACAGGAGCCTCTACGAGCAGTACTTC
CDR3: CASSEVDRSLYEQYF

V: TRBV24-1
size: NA
D: NA
J: TRBJ2-3
DNA: TGTGCCACCAGTGATTTAGGAGGGGGTACGGGTAAGGATACGCAGTATTTT
CDR3: CATSDLGGGTGKDTQYF

V: TRBV27
size: NA
D: TRBD2
J: TRBJ2-1
DNA: TGTGCCAGCAGCCTCACTAGCGGGGGATTTTCAGAGCAGTTCTTC
CDR3: CASSLTSGGFSEQFF

V: TRBV5-1
size: NA
D: NA
J: TRBJ1-1
DNA: TGCGCCAGCAGCTTGGCCGGGGTCCAGGACACTGAAGCTTTCTTT
CDR3: CASSLAGVQDTEAFF

V: TRBV29-1
size: NA
D: TRBD1
J: TRBJ1-2
DNA: TGCAGCGCGGAGGACAGGGGGGGAAACTATGGCTACACCTTC
CDR3: CSAEDRGGNYGYTF

V: TRBV7-2
size: NA
D: NA
J: TRBJ2-7
DNA: TGTGCCAGCAGCTTAGCACGGAAAAAGACCTACGAGCAGTACTTC
CDR3: CASSLARKKTYEQYF

V: TRBV5-1
size: NA
D: TRBD2
J: TRBJ2-7
DNA: TGCGCCAGCAGCCATACTAGCGGGCTCTCGGAGCAGTACTTC
CDR3: CASSHTSGLSEQYF

V: TRBV27
size: NA
D: TRBD1
J: TRBJ2-3
DNA: TGTGCCAGCAGTTTCCTCGGGACAGGGACAGGCGCAGATACGCAGTATTTT
CDR3: CASSFLGTGTGADTQYF

V: TRBV7-8
size: NA
D: NA
J: TRBJ1-5
DNA: TGTGCCAGCAGCCAGGACTCCTGCAATCAGCCCCAGCATTTT
CDR3: CASSQDSCNQPQHF

V: TRBV3-1/TRBV3-2
size: NA
D: NA
J: TRBJ1-1
DNA: TGTGCCAGCAGCCTACTGAACACTGAAGCTTTCTTT
CDR3: CASSLLNTEAFF

V: TRBV5-8
size: NA
D: NA
J: TRBJ1-5
DNA: TGTGCCAGCACCCCGGGGGGGATCAATCAGCCCCAGCATTTT
CDR3: CASTPGGINQPQHF

V: TRBV4-1
size: NA
D: NA
J: TRBJ2-2
DNA: TGCGCCAGCAGCCAAGATAGGGACACCATCACCGGGGAGCTGTTTTTT
CDR3: CASSQDRDTITGELFF

V: TRBV12-3/TRBV12-4
size: NA
D: NA
J: TRBJ1-1
DNA: TGTGCCACCACTCCCCCTGAAGCTTTCTTT
CDR3: CATTPPEAFF

V: TRBV19
size: once
D: TRBD1
J: TRBJ1-2
DNA: TGTGCCAGTAGTCTGGGACAGGGGTATGGCTACACCTTC
CDR3: CASSLGQGYGYTF

V: TRBV28
size: few
D: NA
J: TRBJ1-1
DNA: TGTGCCAGCAGTTCCCCAGGTGGAGTTAACACTGAAGCTTTCTTT
CDR3: CASSSPGGVNTEAFF

V: TRBV2
size: NA
D: NA
J: TRBJ1-4
DNA: TGTGCCAGCCTGAAGGGGGGCGATGAAAAACTGTTTTTT
CDR3: CASLKGGDEKLFF

V: TRBV5-1
size: NA
D: NA
J: TRBJ2-6
DNA: TGCGCCAGCAGCTTGTATGGGACTGGGGCCAACGTCCTGACTTTC
CDR3: CASSLYGTGANVLTF

V: TRBV6-5
size: NA
D: TRBD1
J: TRBJ2-2
DNA: TGTGCCAGCAGATCCGGGACAGTAAACACCGGGGAGCTGTTTTTT
CDR3: CASRSGTVNTGELFF

V: TRBV28
size: NA
D: NA
J: TRBJ2-7
DNA: TGTGCCAGCACCGGGGCAGGGGGAGGGTCCTACGAGCAGTACTTC
CDR3: CASTGAGGGSYEQYF